These 29 T cell receptor beta chains were all obtained from the same sample, sequenced in a study of shared clonotypes between healthy human individuals. TCRdb's table, derived via immunoSEQ multiplex PCR, lists solely in-frame clones and lacks some. This sample has a few million clones, with roughly 92% found just once. The specimen sequenced was naive CD4+ T cells from PBMCs. As for subset: CD45RA+ positively selected. All receptors derive from a man between 18 and 29 years old in good health. Some clones in this sample may be carry-over from other donors' samples.

This clone was seen only once. The chain couples TRBV6-1 to TRBJ2-7; unclear D gene. Germline CDR1 MNHNS, CDR2 SASEGT. Trimming left V 6 bases short and J 3 bases short, with 18 bases between. This CDR3 spans 15 amino acids. The CDR3 nucleotides read TGTGCCAGCAGCCGCCTTCGAACGGAAGACTACGAGCAGTACTTC. Translation: CASSRLRTEDYEQYF.

J is TRBJ2-3 and V is TRBV2; 10 nucleotides line up with TRBD2. Germline V gene data show CDR1 as SNHLY and CDR2 as FYNNEI. This CDR3 is 18 amino acids long. V was clipped by 6 bases and J by 1 base; unmatched bases: 13. CDR3 nucleotides: TGTGCCAGCAGGCCGAGCGGGAGGGCGCAGTCGGGCACAGATACGCAGTATTTT. The encoded protein is CASRPSGRAQSGTDTQYF.

The genes are TRBV19 and TRBJ2-1; 15 bases map to TRBD2. CDR3 length equals 16 residues. The germline CDR1 and CDR2 sequences are LNHDA and SQIVND (reference sequence). V lost 6 bases and J lost 1; bases outside the gene matches: 1. This chain's CDR3 is CASRGLAGGSYNEQFF. The DNA of the CDR3 is TGTGCCAGTAGGGGACTAGCGGGAGGTTCCTACAATGAGCAGTTCTTC.

The V call is TRBV2, the J call TRBJ2-1; 8 nucleotides agree with TRBD1. The J segment lost 6 bases and the V segment lost 3 bases, leaving 4 bases of the junction unmatched. In germline, CDR1 is SNHLY, CDR2 FYNNEI. The CDR3 spans 14 residues. This CDR3 is CASSEGTGGNEQFF. DNA of the CDR3: TGTGCCAGCAGTGAGGGAACAGGGGGCAATGAGCAGTTCTTC.

The rearrangement joins TRBV5-1 to TRBJ2-5; 8 nucleotides line up with TRBD1. The length of the CDR3 is 13 residues. Germline assignment: CDR1 SGHRS and CDR2 YFSETQ. The V and J ends lost 4 bases and 14 bases, in that order; junction bases with no gene match: 13. CDR3 sequence: CASSEGWTGLAYF. As DNA, the CDR3 is TGCGCCAGCAGCGAAGGATGGACAGGGCTCGCCTACTTC.

The chain employs TRBV2 and TRBJ2-1, with D hard to call. Trimming removed 8 bases at V and 0 bases at J, with 8 bases between. The CDR3 length is 13 residues. CDR1 is SNHLY and CDR2 is FYNNEI in the germline V gene. CDR3 sequence: CASSQDSYNEQFF. CDR3 DNA sequence: TGTGCCAGCTCGCAAGACTCCTACAATGAGCAGTTCTTC.

CDR3 sequence reads: CASSEIKETQYF. The CDR3 nucleotides read TGTGCCAGCAGTGAGATTAAAGAGACCCAGTACTTC. This chain uses TRBV6-1 with TRBJ2-5; D uncertain. Germline CDR1 and CDR2: MNHNS and SASEGT. This CDR3 is 12 amino acids long. Trimming pared 3 bases from V and 3 bases from J, leaving 5 bases between.

V gene TRBV7-2 combines with J gene TRBJ1-3; 7 nucleotides line up with TRBD1. The CDR3 totals 19 residues. V lost 5 bases and J lost 0; bases outside the gene matches: 16. Germline V gene data show CDR1 as SGHTA and CDR2 as FQGNSA. The CDR3 here is CASSPHGRGGPLSGNTIYF. CDR3 bases: TGTGCCAGCAGCCCTCATGGTCGAGGGGGCCCACTCTCTGGAAACACCATATATTTT.

V is TRBV14 and J is TRBJ2-1, with 7 bases matching TRBD2. V was clipped by 2 bases and J by 4 bases; unmatched bases: 8. CDR3 size: 16 residues. Looked up from germline, CDR1 is SGHDN and CDR2 is FVKESK. DNA for the CDR3: TGTGCCAGCAGCCAATCTAGCGGAAGGCCTTACAATGAGCAGTTCTTC. This codes for CASSQSSGRPYNEQFF.

With regard to this clone: This CDR3 is also generated by other DNA sequences in the sample. This rearrangement joins TRBV28 to TRBJ2-1, with D possibly matching TRBD2 (6 bases). Trimming shortened V by 6 bases and J by 4 bases, and 7 bases separated the two germline ends. Germline CDR1 MDHEN, CDR2 SYDVKM. The CDR3 sequence is 12 residues long. CDR3 sequence reads: CASSGSYNEQFF. DNA for the CDR3: TGTGCCAGCAGCGGGAGTTACAATGAGCAGTTCTTC.

V usage is TRBV19 and J usage is TRBJ1-5, with D unresolved. The V and J ends lost 3 bases and 0 bases respectively, with 9 bases between them. Germline CDR1 LNHDA, CDR2 SQIVND (reference sequence). The CDR3 is 15 residues long. The CDR3 nucleotides read TGTGCCAGTAGTATGGGCAGAGATAGCAATCAGCCCCAGCATTTT. Amino acid sequence: CASSMGRDSNQPQHF.

The chain carries TRBV30 and TRBJ2-3; 7 bases agree with TRBD2. V gave up 2 bases and J gave up 4 bases; unmatched junction bases: 6. The length of the CDR3 is 14 residues. Germline V lookup: CDR1 GTSNPN, CDR2 SVGIG (reference sequence). The CDR3 DNA reads as TGTGCCTGGAGTCGGGCGGGAGTAGCAGATACGCAGTATTTT. As protein: CAWSRAGVADTQYF. The full variable domain, completed using reference TRBV30 and TRBJ2-3, is SQTIHQWPATLVQPVGSPLSLECTVEGTSNPNLYWYRQAAGRGLQLLFYSVGIGQISSEVPQNLSASRPQDRQFILSSKKLLLSDSGFYLCAWSRAGVADTQYFGPGTRLTVL.

The chain uses TRBV9 and TRBJ2-3, with TRBD2 matching over 8 bases. Germline CDR1 SGDLS, CDR2 YYNGEE. CDR3 length equals 16 residues. V lost 0 bases and J lost 6; bases outside the gene matches: 9. The CDR3 DNA follows: TGTGCCAGCAGCGTAGAGGTCGGGAGGGCACCGGATACGCAGTATTTT. Translating gives CASSVEVGRAPDTQYF.

CDR3 DNA sequence: TGTGCCTGGAGTGTCCTCCTTACTGGAAACACCATATATTTT. Its translation: CAWSVLLTGNTIYF. The chain has TRBV30 and TRBJ1-3; D not certain. From germline, CDR1 is GTSNPN and CDR2 SVGIG (reference sequence). The CDR3 consists of 14 residues. Trimming took 0 bases from V and 2 from J, leaving 8 bases between them.

The chain recombines TRBV6-4 with TRBJ2-1, with 10 bases identical to TRBD2. CDR3 length: 15 amino acids. Germline CDR1 is MRHNA and CDR2 is SNTAGT. V lost 5 bases to trimming and J lost 5 bases; unmatched junction nucleotides: 6. In DNA, the CDR3 is TGTGCCAGCAGTTCCGGACTAGCGGTCCACAATGAGCAGTTCTTC. Encoded protein: CASSSGLAVHNEQFF.

The chain joins TRBV10-3 to TRBJ1-1; D call uncertain. The germline V gene has CDR1 ENHRY and CDR2 SYGVKD. The V end was cut by 1 base, the J end by 10 bases, with 10 bases between. This CDR3 is 12 amino acids long. The CDR3 DNA reads as TGTGCCATCAGTGAGTGGCGAGGCGGAGCTTTCTTT. It specifies CAISEWRGGAFF.

This clone has a single count. The rearrangement joins TRBV7-2 to TRBJ2-7, with 12 bases identical to TRBD1. Germline trimming cut 1 base from V and 5 bases from J; bases unmatched to any gene: 6. From germline, CDR1 is SGHTA and CDR2 FQGNSA. This CDR3 comprises 16 residues. In nucleotides, the CDR3 is TGTGCCAGCAGCTTAGTTTCTGGGACAGGGGGCCACGAGCAGTACTTC. Encoded protein: CASSLVSGTGGHEQYF.

The chain combines TRBV6-6 with TRBJ1-1, with D possibly matching TRBD1 (6 bases). Trimming left V 10 bases short and J 1 base short, with 10 bases between. Germline V gene sequence: CDR1 MNHNY, CDR2 SVGAGI (reference sequence). The CDR3 consists of 12 residues. The CDR3 loop reads CATGARNTEAFF. CDR3 nucleotide sequence: TGTGCCACGGGGGCCCGGAACACTGAAGCTTTCTTT.

This rearrangement joins TRBV6-5 to TRBJ2-1; TRBD2 agrees at 12 bases. The CDR3 is 15 amino acids. V lost 6 bases, J lost 5 bases, and 5 bases stayed unmatched. In germline, CDR1 is MNHEY, CDR2 SVGAGI. The chain's CDR3 is CASRETSGSDNEQFF. DNA of the CDR3: TGTGCCAGCAGGGAGACTAGCGGGAGCGACAATGAGCAGTTCTTC.

The chain couples TRBV5-1 to TRBJ2-3, with 7 bases identical to TRBD2. Per germline, CDR1 SGHRS and CDR2 YFSETQ. Trimming took 0 bases from V and 7 from J; bases not matched to a gene: 8. This CDR3 is built from 15 residues. In nucleotides, the CDR3 is TGCGCCAGCAGCTTGGCTAGCGGCAGCCTAAATACGCAGTATTTT. Amino acids: CASSLASGSLNTQYF.

The V gene is TRBV30, the J gene TRBJ1-2; D is unclear. CDR1 is GTSNPN, CDR2 SVGIG, per germline (reference sequence). There are 14 residues in the CDR3. Trimming removed 3 bases from V and 7 bases from J, with 18 bases in between. CDR3 bases: TGTGCCTGGAGCAGGCAGCCGGCGCCGGGTGGCTACACCTTC. It codes for CAWSRQPAPGGYTF.

This sequence joins TRBV5-1 and TRBJ2-4; D is possibly TRBD1 or TRBD2 (5 bases each). Germline CDR1 is SGHRS and CDR2 is YFSETQ. V lost 3 bases, J lost 12 bases, and 16 bases lay in between. This CDR3 is built from 13 residues. DNA for the CDR3: TGCGCCAGCAGCTCCAGATCACAGGAGGCTCAGTACTTC. Translation: CASSSRSQEAQYF.

The chain employs TRBV4-3 and TRBJ2-7; 8 bases are a match to TRBD2. CDR1 and CDR2 (germline): LGHNA, YSLEER. The V and J ends lost 4 bases and 1 base, in that order; junction bases with no gene match: 6. The CDR3 sequence is 15 residues long. The CDR3 spells CASSRQASGSYEQYF. The CDR3 DNA reads TGCGCCAGCAGCCGCCAGGCTAGCGGGTCCTACGAGCAGTACTTC.

This clone was detected only once. The chain is built from TRBV15 and TRBJ2-4; tentatively, D is TRBD1 (7 bases). Germline CDR1 and CDR2: LNHNV and YYDKDF (reference sequence). CDR3 size: 14 residues. V lost 8 bases, J lost 8 bases, and 19 bases lay in between. Here the CDR3 DNA reads TGTGCCACCGGAGGGGGCGGGCTGAGTGACATTCAGTACTTC. As protein: CATGGGGLSDIQYF.

The CDR3 reads CAWSLAGEQYF. In DNA, the CDR3 is TGTGCCTGGAGCCTGGCCGGCGAGCAGTACTTC. J is TRBJ2-7 and V is TRBV30; unclear D gene. Deletions cut 3 bases from V and 6 bases from J, with 9 bases between. In germline, CDR1 is GTSNPN, CDR2 SVGIG (reference sequence). The CDR3 is made up of 11 amino acids.

The V and J genes are TRBV30 and TRBJ1-1; tentative D call: TRBD1 (5 bases). Trimming shortened V by 0 bases and J by 4 bases, and 15 bases separated the two germline ends. CDR3 length: 15 amino acids. In germline, CDR1 is GTSNPN, CDR2 SVGIG (reference sequence). CDR3 protein: CAWSVGTARGTEAFF. The CDR3 nucleotides read TGTGCCTGGAGTGTAGGTACAGCTAGGGGCACTGAAGCTTTCTTT. Filled out from reference TRBV30 and TRBJ1-1, the complete variable domain reads SQTIHQWPATLVQPVGSPLSLECTVEGTSNPNLYWYRQAAGRGLQLLFYSVGIGQISSEVPQNLSASRPQDRQFILSSKKLLLSDSGFYLCAWSVGTARGTEAFFGQGTRLTVV.

This rearrangement joins TRBV5-1 to TRBJ1-4; tentatively, D is TRBD1 (5 bases). CDR3 length equals 15 residues. Germline CDR1 is SGHRS and CDR2 is YFSETQ. Trimming took 6 bases from V and 3 from J, leaving 15 bases between them. DNA for the CDR3: TGCGCCAGCACCCATGGAGGGGCGCCTAATGAAAAACTGTTTTTT. Amino acids: CASTHGGAPNEKLFF.

The chain employs TRBV28 and TRBJ2-1; D gene uncertain. The length of the CDR3 is 17 residues. V dropped 4 bases and J dropped 6 bases, with 22 bases sitting between them. The germline V gene has CDR1 MDHEN and CDR2 SYDVKM. CDR3 residues: CASSSFLRGTNSNEQFF. The DNA for the CDR3 is TGTGCCAGCAGTTCATTCCTTCGAGGAACCAATAGCAATGAGCAGTTCTTC.

The genes are TRBV7-9 and TRBJ1-4; D perhaps matches TRBD1 (6 bases). The CDR3 has 15 residues. V lost 5 bases and J 4 bases, leaving 14 bases between the germline ends. CDR1 is SEHNR, CDR2 FQNEAQ, per germline (reference sequence). The CDR3 nucleotides are TGTGCCAGCAGCCCAACACAGGGCATTAATGAAAAACTGTTTTTT. Its protein product is CASSPTQGINEKLFF.